This T cell receptor beta chain was obtained from a study of cytomegalovirus exposure and HLA in healthy donors. Overall study findings and caveats: In an earlier analysis, about 87% or about 30%: the productive usage of most TCR beta V segments. Later analysis identified several of the most significant clusters that appeared linked to common viral pathogens.

13 Jbeta primers and 60 Vbeta primers were used for the PCR. Only in-frame clones appear in the TCRdb table, and some are missing; sequencing was by immunoSEQ multiplex PCR. Among tens of thousands of clones, approximately 70% were seen once, and the ten largest hold about 4.2%. The CDR3 has 14 amino acids. In germline, CDR1 is LNHDA, CDR2 SQIVND (reference sequence). With 5 bases clipped from V and 8 bases from J, the junction kept 10 bases outside the gene matches. Concerning this clone itself: Its antigen is still unknown.

The sample consisted of PBMCs. This TCR was sampled from a woman aged 45-60 years in good health and CMV-seronegative. The chain employs TRBV19 and TRBJ1-2, with 8 nucleotides matching TRBD1. For the CDR3, the DNA is TGTGCCAGTAGTCGTTCGGCAGGGGGCATCGGCTACACCTTC. Its protein is CASSRSAGGIGYTF. Full variable domain (missing parts from reference TRBV19 and TRBJ1-2): DGGITQSPKYLFRKEGQNVTLSCEQNLNHDAMYWYRQDPGQGLRLIYYSQIVNDFQKGDIAEGYSVSREKKESFPLTVTSAQKNPTAFYLCASSRSAGGIGYTFGSGTRLTVV.